Given below is one T cell receptor beta chain in context. This entry comes from a study of blood T cell repertoires in COVID-19. The CDR3 spans 15 residues. Germline loops: CDR1 MGHRA, CDR2 YSYEKL. V lost 0 bases to trimming and J lost 0 bases, with 8 bases between them. Libraries were prepared by immunoSEQ multiplex PCR; TCRdb keeps only in-frame clonotypes and omits some of them. The repertoire holds 200,000 to 250,000 clones, around four fifths seen once, with around 3.3% in the top ten. This TCR was sampled from a middle-aged woman who had been exposed to COVID-19. The rearrangement uses TRBV4-1 and TRBJ1-2; no clear D. The sample comprised PBMCs or T cells enriched from blood (not recorded which). The DNA for the CDR3 is TGCGCCAGCAGCCAAGACACAGCCACTAACTATGGCTACACCTTC. Amino acid sequence: CASSQDTATNYGYTF.